The 27 T cell receptor beta chains presented below share a single source sample, sequenced in a study of blood T cell repertoires in COVID-19. Assay used: immunoSEQ multiplex PCR; TCRdb lists only in-frame clones, some missing. Among 150,000 to 200,000 clones listed, 82% were seen once. Sequenced: PBMCs or T cells enriched from blood (not recorded which). The receptor source for this set is a woman aged 55-70 years with acute COVID-19.

The V call is TRBV10-3, the J call TRBJ1-1; the D gene is possibly TRBD1 (5 bases). The CDR3 runs to 14 residues. The ends were cut back, 3 bases at V and 3 bases at J, with 11 bases in the middle. Germline CDR1 is ENHRY and CDR2 is SYGVKD. DNA for the CDR3: TGTGCCATCAGTGAAGCGGGGGACCACACTGAAGCTTTCTTT. Its protein product is CAISEAGDHTEAFF.

This clone has ten or more counts. V and J are TRBV20-1 and TRBJ2-6, with a weak D call TRBD2 (5 bases). The CDR3 extends over 15 amino acids. V gave up 3 bases and J gave up 1 base, with 10 bases separating them. From germline, CDR1 is DFQATT and CDR2 SNEGSKA (reference sequence). The CDR3 here is CSASQGSSGANVLTF. The CDR3 DNA sequence: TGCAGTGCTAGTCAAGGGAGTTCTGGGGCCAACGTCCTGACTTTC.

This rearrangement joins TRBV6-1 to TRBJ2-1, with D unclear. CDR1 and CDR2 from the germline V gene are MNHNS and SASEGT. This CDR3 is built from 15 residues. The V gene lost 5 bases and the J gene lost 6 bases, with 17 bases spanning the gap. The CDR3 loop reads CASSQLAASGNEQFF. The CDR3 bases are TGTGCCAGCAGTCAATTAGCTGCTAGTGGCAATGAGCAGTTCTTC.

The chain couples TRBV2 to TRBJ2-2; possibly TRBD2 for D (5 bases). CDR3 length equals 15 residues. Trimming stripped 4 bases from V and 7 bases from J, with 16 bases between. Germline V CDR1 and CDR2: SNHLY, FYNNEI. The CDR3 is CASSGSRLAGGELFF. The CDR3 coding sequence is TGTGCCAGCAGTGGCAGTAGGCTAGCTGGCGGGGAGCTGTTTTTT.

The chain joins TRBV30 to TRBJ1-5, with a tentative D call TRBD1 (6 bases). Per germline, CDR1 GTSNPN and CDR2 SVGIG (reference sequence). The CDR3 extends over 13 amino acids. The germline V and J ends were trimmed by 2 bases and 6 bases, with 11 bases remaining between them. CDR3 DNA sequence: TGTGCCTGGAGTTCAGGGGCCCGTCAGCCCCAGCATTTT. It yields the protein CAWSSGARQPQHF.

The chain couples TRBV5-1 to TRBJ2-6; 10 bases agree with TRBD1. Germline CDR1 and CDR2: SGHRS and YFSETQ. J lost 0 bases, V lost 2 bases, and 2 bases had no gene match. This CDR3 region has 17 residues. As DNA, the CDR3 is TGCGCCAGCAGCTTCCGGGACAGGGGCTCTGGGGCCAACGTCCTGACTTTC. Protein: CASSFRDRGSGANVLTF.

The V and J genes are TRBV29-1 and TRBJ2-7; D might be TRBD1 (6 bases). This CDR3 spans 12 amino acids. The V gene's germline CDR1 is SQVTM and CDR2 ANQGSEA. Trimming pared 7 bases from V and 0 bases from J, leaving 10 bases between. The CDR3 region has the DNA TGCAGCGCCGGACAGCCCTCCTACGAGCAGTACTTC. Its protein product is CSAGQPSYEQYF.

The chain is built from TRBV3-1 (or the pseudogene TRBV3-2) and TRBJ1-3; D not certain. This CDR3 is 13 amino acids long. V was pared by 3 bases and J by 3 bases, with 6 bases between. The germline gives CDR1 LGHDT, CDR2 YNNKEL (reference sequence). The CDR3 spells CASSQLDGNTIYF. The CDR3 DNA is TGTGCCAGCAGCCAGTTAGATGGAAACACCATATATTTT.

The rearrangement joins TRBV18 to TRBJ2-2, with D unclear. Trimming pared 2 bases from V and 7 bases from J, leaving 14 bases between. Germline CDR1 is KGHSH and CDR2 is LQKENI. The CDR3 contains 15 residues. CDR3 loop: CASSPYSTVGGELFF. As DNA, the CDR3 is TGTGCCAGCTCACCATACAGTACAGTGGGCGGGGAGCTGTTTTTT.

The V gene is TRBV7-8, the J gene TRBJ1-5; the D is unclear. CDR1 and CDR2 (germline): SGHVS, FQNEAQ. The V gene lost 1 base and the J gene lost 4 bases, with 8 bases spanning the gap. The CDR3 length is 14 residues. CDR3 in amino acids: CASSLVYRNQPQHF. CDR3 nucleotide sequence: TGTGCCAGCAGCTTAGTTTACAGAAATCAGCCCCAGCATTTT. Full variable domain (missing parts from reference TRBV7-8 and TRBJ1-5): GAGVSQSPRYKVAKRGQDVALRCDPISGHVSLFWYQQALGQGPEFLTYFQNEAQLDKSGLPSDRFFAERPEGSVSTLKIQRTQQEDSAVYLCASSLVYRNQPQHFGDGTRLSIL.

The genes are TRBV19 and TRBJ1-3, with D maybe TRBD1 (6 bases). The CDR3 spans 16 residues. The germline gives CDR1 LNHDA, CDR2 SQIVND (reference sequence). Trimming removed 3 bases at V and 2 bases at J, with 14 bases between. The CDR3 loop reads CASSIKARGTGNTIYF. The CDR3 DNA reads as TGTGCCAGTAGTATTAAAGCCAGGGGAACTGGAAACACCATATATTTT.

DNA of the CDR3: TGTGCCAGCAGCTCATGGTCCGGGACAGGGGGCAATGAGCAGTTCTTC. The encoded protein is CASSSWSGTGGNEQFF. The chain carries TRBV7-8 and TRBJ2-1, with 11 nucleotides matching TRBD1. This CDR3 region has 16 residues. The trim removed 4 bases at V and 6 bases at J, leaving 8 bases unmatched. Per the germline V gene, CDR1 is SGHVS and CDR2 is FQNEAQ.

This clone was found a few times. The V gene is TRBV10-3, the J gene TRBJ1-2; 7 bases are a match to TRBD1. The V segment lost 3 bases and the J segment 7 bases; nucleotides outside the gene matches: 2. Germline V CDR1 and CDR2: ENHRY, SYGVKD. The CDR3 covers 12 residues. As DNA, the CDR3 is TGTGCCATCAGTGACACAGGGGTTGGCTACACCTTC. It is translated as CAISDTGVGYTF.

The chain carries TRBV19 and TRBJ1-2; 8 bases are a match to TRBD1. The germline gives CDR1 LNHDA, CDR2 SQIVND (reference sequence). Trimming removed 9 bases from V and 2 bases from J; junction bases left unmatched: 8. The CDR3 contains 14 residues. CDR3 sequence: CASRNPGGNYGYTF. DNA of the CDR3: TGTGCCAGCCGCAACCCAGGGGGCAACTATGGCTACACCTTC.

This clone was found a few times. J is TRBJ2-1 and V is TRBV7-2; 7 bases match TRBD2. V lost 5 bases to trimming and J lost 7 bases; unmatched junction nucleotides: 8. CDR1 is SGHTA, CDR2 FQGNSA, per germline. The CDR3 covers 14 residues. This CDR3 is CASSLSRTSNEQFF. As DNA, the CDR3 is TGTGCCAGCAGCCTATCGAGGACTAGTAATGAGCAGTTCTTC.

The genes are TRBV7-2 and TRBJ1-4; 11 positions match TRBD1. In germline, CDR1 is SGHTA, CDR2 FQGNSA. The CDR3 is 17 amino acids. V dropped 3 bases and J dropped 1; count of bases not matched to a gene: 4. This chain's CDR3 is CASSFTGTGGTNEKLFF. For the CDR3, the DNA is TGTGCCAGCAGCTTCACCGGGACAGGGGGAACTAATGAAAAACTGTTTTTT.

The chain couples TRBV18 to TRBJ2-1; a possible D gene is TRBD2 (6 bases). V was trimmed by 3 bases and J by 4 bases, leaving 13 bases between them. This CDR3 contains 15 residues. Germline assignment: CDR1 KGHSH and CDR2 LQKENI. CDR3 residues: CASSPGGAPYNEQFF. The CDR3 nucleotides read TGTGCCAGCTCACCCGGCGGGGCTCCTTACAATGAGCAGTTCTTC.

Points on this clone: This same CDR3 is encoded by further DNA sequences in the sample. The chain is built from TRBV28 and TRBJ1-1; 8 bases map to TRBD1. The germline V gene has CDR1 MDHEN and CDR2 SYDVKM. V was pared by 4 bases and J by 1 base, with 5 bases of the junction left unmatched. The CDR3 is 15 amino acids. The CDR3 loop reads CASSSPGQGNTEAFF. The CDR3 nucleotides are TGTGCCAGCAGTTCCCCCGGACAGGGGAACACTGAAGCTTTCTTT.

This clone appeared a few times. The chain carries TRBV10-1 and TRBJ2-7; D ambiguous. The germline gives CDR1 WNHNN, CDR2 SYGVQD (reference sequence). V lost 4 bases and J 1 base, leaving 8 bases between the germline ends. The CDR3 loop spans 13 amino acids. CDR3 nucleotide sequence: TGCGCCAGCAGTGGAGGCGGTTCCTACGAGCAGTACTTC. It encodes CASSGGGSYEQYF.

This chain uses TRBV19 with TRBJ1-2; no definite D call. V lost 5 bases and J 1 base, leaving 17 bases between the germline ends. Germline CDR1 is LNHDA and CDR2 is SQIVND (reference sequence). CDR3 size: 16 residues. This CDR3 reads CASSSQTEAGNYGYTF. DNA for the CDR3: TGTGCCAGTAGTTCCCAGACTGAGGCCGGTAACTATGGCTACACCTTC.

The V gene is TRBV2, the J gene TRBJ1-1, with D possibly matching TRBD1 (5 bases). Germline assignment: CDR1 SNHLY and CDR2 FYNNEI. The CDR3 extends over 12 amino acids. Trimming removed 8 bases at V and 5 bases at J, with 12 bases between. The CDR3 DNA sequence: TGTGCCAGCGAACAGGCGGCTACTGAAGCTTTCTTT. Translated, it gives CASEQAATEAFF.

This clone turned up a few times. The V gene is TRBV4-3, the J gene TRBJ2-7; no clear D. CDR1 LGHNA and CDR2 YSLEER come from the germline V gene. V was clipped by 0 bases and J by 2 bases, with 11 bases between them. This CDR3 is built from 15 residues. Here the CDR3 reads CASSQDGLQTYEQYF. The CDR3 DNA reads as TGCGCCAGCAGCCAAGATGGGCTCCAAACCTACGAGCAGTACTTC.

Points on this clone: Other DNA variants within this sample encode the same CDR3. The rearrangement uses TRBV6-5 and TRBJ1-1; D is unclear. Germline V gene data show CDR1 as MNHEY and CDR2 as SVGAGI. Trimming pared 0 bases from V and 1 base from J, leaving 9 bases between. CDR3 length equals 15 residues. This chain's CDR3 is CASSYSVGGNTEAFF. Written as DNA, the CDR3 is TGTGCCAGCAGTTACTCGGTCGGAGGGAACACTGAAGCTTTCTTT.

The CDR3 nucleotides are TGTGCCAGCAGCTTAGTTCCCACAGGGGTCAATGAGCAGTTCTTC. Translated, it gives CASSLVPTGVNEQFF. The chain is built from TRBV7-2 and TRBJ2-1; 7 bases fit TRBD1. V was clipped by 1 base and J by 6 bases; unmatched bases: 6. Germline V gene data show CDR1 as SGHTA and CDR2 as FQGNSA. The CDR3 spans 15 residues.

The gene calls are TRBV3-1 (or the pseudogene TRBV3-2) and TRBJ1-6; D is unclear. CDR1 LGHDT and CDR2 YNNKEL come from the germline V gene (reference sequence). CDR3 length equals 15 residues. V was trimmed by 4 bases and J by 9 bases, leaving 16 bases between them. The CDR3 loop is CASSPPLTTGSPLHF. CDR3 sequence (DNA): TGTGCCAGCAGCCCCCCTCTGACTACGGGTTCACCCCTCCACTTT.

V is TRBV15 and J is TRBJ1-1; unclear D gene. Trimming took off 0 bases at V and 4 bases at J, with 12 bases between the two ends. From germline, CDR1 is LNHNV and CDR2 YYDKDF (reference sequence). CDR3 length: 15 residues. The CDR3 loop is CATSRDQLGGTEAFF. In nucleotides, the CDR3 is TGTGCCACCAGCAGAGATCAACTCGGCGGCACTGAAGCTTTCTTT.

This chain links TRBV10-2 with TRBJ2-7, with D maybe TRBD1 (7 bases). The CDR3 is 13 residues long. Trimming took 7 bases from V and 7 from J, leaving 17 bases between them. Germline loops: CDR1 WSHSY, CDR2 SAAADI. The CDR3 DNA follows: TGCGCCAGCACGGCAGGGGGAGGTTGGGAGCAGTACTTC. As protein: CASTAGGGWEQYF.